Below, 10 T cell receptor beta chains from the same sample are listed, as sequenced in a study of T cells in tuberculosis (dated by TCRdb to 2016 to 2018). PBMC were thawed, rested overnight, stained with GMM-loaded CD1B tetramer, a Live/Dead dye and anti-CD3, and then sorted on a FACS Aria II. The CD1B tetramers were loaded with C32 glucose monomycolate that had been purified from Rhodococcus equi. The protocol used for the library was the immunoSEQ multiplex PCR assay. TCRdb took this table from immuneACCESS and kept in-frame rearrangements with V and J called. Such tables lack part of the clones; where checked against another copy, unresolved V genes explain under half of the gap, and the rest is unexplained. The sample table contains 60,000 or so clones; only one count was recorded for roughly 79% of them. The ten largest clones capture about 13% of the sample. The sample comprised CD1b-GMM tetramer-negative cells sorted from PBMCs. What the cell subset or site label conveys for this sample: T cells not binding CD1B-GMM tetramer, sorted from same donor. These receptors were taken from an adult woman with latent tuberculosis.

The sample holds one count of this clone. This chain joins TRBV20-1 and TRBJ2-1, with D possibly matching TRBD1 (5 bases). This CDR3 is built from 11 residues. The V gene lost 5 bases and the J gene lost 6 bases, with 8 bases spanning the gap. Germline loops: CDR1 DFQATT, CDR2 SNEGSKA (reference sequence). CDR3 residues: CSAPRGNEQFF. As DNA, the CDR3 is TGCAGTGCTCCTAGGGGCAATGAGCAGTTCTTC.

This clone was observed a single time. The rearrangement links TRBV19 to TRBJ2-1, with TRBD2 identical over 11 bases. Trimming cost V 9 bases and J 6 bases; bases outside gene matches: 7. Germline loops: CDR1 LNHDA, CDR2 SQIVND (reference sequence). The CDR3 extends over 14 amino acids. CDR3 DNA sequence: TGTGCCAGCCGCCTAGCGGGAGGTGTCAATGAGCAGTTCTTC. It yields the protein CASRLAGGVNEQFF.

This clone was observed a handful of times. The chain combines TRBV4-1 with TRBJ2-3; the D is unclear. The V gene's germline CDR1 is MGHRA and CDR2 YSYEKL. Deletions cut 1 base from V and 5 bases from J, with 7 bases between. The CDR3 runs 13 residues. The CDR3 sequence is CASSQVEVDTQYF. The DNA for the CDR3 is TGCGCCAGCAGCCAAGTAGAGGTAGATACGCAGTATTTT.

V usage is TRBV19 and J usage is TRBJ1-5; D not certain. Germline CDR1 and CDR2: LNHDA and SQIVND (reference sequence). Trimming shortened V by 1 base and J by 5 bases, and 6 bases separated the two germline ends. The CDR3 is made up of 13 amino acids. CDR3 DNA: TGTGCCAGTAGTATAGTTCAGGATCAGCCCCAGCATTTT. This translates into CASSIVQDQPQHF.

The chain has TRBV5-6 and TRBJ2-7; the match to TRBD1 covers 10 bases. The V gene's germline CDR1 is SGHDT and CDR2 YYEEEE. The ends lost 6 bases at V and 8 bases at J; junction bases unmatched: 23. This CDR3 spans 18 amino acids. CDR3 loop: CASTPLMDRDRGLCKQYF. The CDR3 coding sequence is TGTGCCAGCACCCCTCTGATGGACCGGGACAGGGGTCTTTGCAAGCAGTACTTC.

V and J are TRBV29-1 and TRBJ2-7, with a tentative D call TRBD2 (5 bases). Germline V CDR1 and CDR2: SQVTM, ANQGSEA. The CDR3 is 11 amino acids. V was cut by 7 bases and J by 3 bases, with 10 bases left in between. The CDR3 reads CSARLSYEQYF. The CDR3 nucleotides are TGCAGCGCCCGACTAAGCTACGAGCAGTACTTC.

Remarks on this clone: The sample carries other DNA sequences with the same CDR3. The V and J genes are TRBV11-2 and TRBJ2-7, with TRBD1 as a possible D gene (6 bases). The CDR3 is 12 amino acids. V lost 4 bases, J lost 4 bases, and 8 bases lay in between. Germline V gives CDR1 SGHAT, CDR2 FQNNGV. The CDR3 here is CASSSQGYEQYF. The CDR3 nucleotides read TGTGCCAGCAGCTCACAGGGATACGAGCAGTACTTC.

The CDR3 protein is CASSLGSSYMNTEAFF. The CDR3 DNA reads as TGTGCCAGCAGCTTGGGATCGTCCTATATGAACACTGAAGCTTTCTTT. The gene calls are TRBV5-4 and TRBJ1-1, with unresolved D. Germline V gene data show CDR1 as SGHNT and CDR2 as YYREEE (reference sequence). V lost 0 bases, J lost 0 bases, and 12 bases lay in between. The CDR3 covers 16 residues.

The chain carries TRBV5-6 and TRBJ2-3; D remains ambiguous. Germline assignment: CDR1 SGHDT and CDR2 YYEEEE. Trimming pared 2 bases from V and 5 bases from J, leaving 12 bases between. The CDR3 has 14 amino acids. CDR3 loop: CASSLRFPQDTQYF. The DNA for the CDR3 is TGTGCCAGCAGCTTACGGTTCCCTCAAGATACGCAGTATTTT.

This clone has only one observation. This rearrangement joins TRBV6-5 to TRBJ2-7; 10 nucleotides align to TRBD1. Germline assignment: CDR1 MNHEY and CDR2 SVGAGI. J gave up 2 bases and V 2 bases, and 0 bases lay outside the gene matches. This CDR3 is 14 amino acids long. The CDR3 is CASSYGQGAYEQYF. The CDR3 DNA reads TGTGCCAGCAGTTACGGACAGGGGGCCTACGAGCAGTACTTC.